This entry lists 3 T cell receptor beta chains sequenced from one sample in a study of CD8 T cells in ankylosing spondylitis. TCRdb redid the calling of the 5' RACE reads with MiXCR, one entry per CDR3 protein. The data contain about 30,000 distinct CDR3 sequences, approximately 28% of them singletons. Sequencing was done on a sample of synovial fluid, either unsorted or a sorted T cell fraction (not recorded which). The receptors derive from a male donor with ankylosing spondylitis.

V gene TRBV10-3 combines with J gene TRBJ2-3; TRBD2 agrees at 14 bases. V was pared by 0 bases and J by 7 bases, with 3 bases of the junction left unmatched. Germline CDR1 reads ENHRY; CDR2 reads SYGVKD. There are 16 residues in the CDR3. This CDR3 reads CAISESTSGRAHTQYF. The DNA for the CDR3 is TGTGCCATCAGTGAGTCGACTAGCGGGAGGGCCCATACGCAGTATTTT.

This clonotype occurred a few times. V is TRBV6-1 and J is TRBJ2-2; possibly TRBD2 for D (5 bases). Trimming took off 0 bases at V and 3 bases at J, with 5 bases between the two ends. The CDR3 runs to 14 residues. Germline CDR1 reads MNHNS; CDR2 reads SASEGT. The CDR3 nucleotides are TGTGCCAGCAGTGAAGCGGGAGACACCGGGGAGCTGTTTTTT. Its translation: CASSEAGDTGELFF.

This clonotype was seen at least ten times. In nucleotides, the CDR3 is TGCAGCGTTGCTACTAGCGGGAACTACGAGCAGTACGTC. It specifies CSVATSGNYEQYV. The J gene is TRBJ2-7, the V gene TRBV29-1; 10 bases fit TRBD2. This CDR3 comprises 13 residues. Germline V lookup: CDR1 SQVTM, CDR2 ANQGSEA. The junction had 3 bases not matched to a gene; V was cut back by 4 bases and J by 3 bases.